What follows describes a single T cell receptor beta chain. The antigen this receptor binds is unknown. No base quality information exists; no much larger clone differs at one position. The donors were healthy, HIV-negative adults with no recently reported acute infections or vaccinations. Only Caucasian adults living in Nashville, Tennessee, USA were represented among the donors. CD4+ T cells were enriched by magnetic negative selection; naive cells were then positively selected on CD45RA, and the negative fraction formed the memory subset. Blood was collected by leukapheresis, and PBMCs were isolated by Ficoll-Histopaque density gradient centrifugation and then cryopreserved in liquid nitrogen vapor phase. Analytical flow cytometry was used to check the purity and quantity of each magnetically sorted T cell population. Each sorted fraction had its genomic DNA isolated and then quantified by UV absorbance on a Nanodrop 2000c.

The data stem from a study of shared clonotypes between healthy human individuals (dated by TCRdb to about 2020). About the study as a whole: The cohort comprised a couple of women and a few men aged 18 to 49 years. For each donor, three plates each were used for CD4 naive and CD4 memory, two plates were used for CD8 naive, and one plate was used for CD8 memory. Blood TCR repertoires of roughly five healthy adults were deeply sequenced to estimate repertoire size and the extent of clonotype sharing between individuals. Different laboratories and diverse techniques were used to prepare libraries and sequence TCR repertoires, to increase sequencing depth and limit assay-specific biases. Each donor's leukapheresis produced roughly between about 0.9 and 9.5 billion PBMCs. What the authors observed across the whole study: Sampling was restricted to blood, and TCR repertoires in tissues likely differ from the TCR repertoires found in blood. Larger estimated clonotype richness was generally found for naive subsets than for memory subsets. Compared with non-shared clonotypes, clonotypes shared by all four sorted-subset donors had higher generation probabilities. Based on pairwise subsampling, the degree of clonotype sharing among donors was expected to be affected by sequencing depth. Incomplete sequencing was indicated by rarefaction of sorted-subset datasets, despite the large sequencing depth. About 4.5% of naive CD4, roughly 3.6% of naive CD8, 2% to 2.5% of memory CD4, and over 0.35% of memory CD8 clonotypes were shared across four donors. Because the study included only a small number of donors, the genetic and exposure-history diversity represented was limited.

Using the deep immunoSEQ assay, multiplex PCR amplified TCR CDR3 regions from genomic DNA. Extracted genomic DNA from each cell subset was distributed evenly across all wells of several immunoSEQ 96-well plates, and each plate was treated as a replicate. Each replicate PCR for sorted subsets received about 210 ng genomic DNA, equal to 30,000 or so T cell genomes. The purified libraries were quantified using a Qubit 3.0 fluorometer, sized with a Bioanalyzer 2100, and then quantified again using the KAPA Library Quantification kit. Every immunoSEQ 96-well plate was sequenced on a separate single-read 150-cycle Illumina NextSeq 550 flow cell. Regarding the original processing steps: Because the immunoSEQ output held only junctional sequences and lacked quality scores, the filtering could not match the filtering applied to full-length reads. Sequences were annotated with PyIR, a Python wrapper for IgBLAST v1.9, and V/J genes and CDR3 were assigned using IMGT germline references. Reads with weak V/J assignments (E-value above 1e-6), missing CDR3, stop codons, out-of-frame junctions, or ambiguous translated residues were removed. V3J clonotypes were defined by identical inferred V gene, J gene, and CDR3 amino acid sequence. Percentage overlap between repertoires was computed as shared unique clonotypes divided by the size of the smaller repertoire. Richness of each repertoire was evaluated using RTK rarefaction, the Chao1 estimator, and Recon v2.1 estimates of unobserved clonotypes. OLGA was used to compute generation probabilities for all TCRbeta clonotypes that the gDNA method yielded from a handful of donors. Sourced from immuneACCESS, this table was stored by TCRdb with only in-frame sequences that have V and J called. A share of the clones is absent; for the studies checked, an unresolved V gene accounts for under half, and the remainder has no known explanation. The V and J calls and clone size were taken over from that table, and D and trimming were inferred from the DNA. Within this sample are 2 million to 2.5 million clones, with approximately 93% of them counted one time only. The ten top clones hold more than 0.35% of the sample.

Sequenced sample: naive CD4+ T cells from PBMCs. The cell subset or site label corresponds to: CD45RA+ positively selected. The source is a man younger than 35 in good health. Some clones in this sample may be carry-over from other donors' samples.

CDR3 loop: CASSYSTGPSYEQYF. At the DNA level, the sequence is TGTGCCAGCAGTTACTCGACAGGGCCCTCCTACGAGCAGTACTTC. This receptor chain uses TRBV6-6 and TRBJ2-7, and 7 junction bases match TRBD1. Taken from the germline V gene (reference sequence), the CDR1 and CDR2 loops are MNHNY and SVGAGI. The CDR3, from cysteine to phenylalanine, totals 15 residues. Only CDR3 DNA is held: 45 bases, read in frame from base 1. Trimming accounts for 0 bases at V and 0 bases at J, while the number of junction bases matched to no gene is 2.